Below are 18 T cell receptor beta chains sequenced from a single sample in a study of post-analysis software for immune sequencing data (dated by TCRdb to between 2015 and 2017). Study-level results and caveats: Roughly 5 TRBV segments, including TRBV5-6, TRBV5-1 and TRBV20-1, were significantly more frequent in patients than controls.

Library prep was done by PCR. The instrument given in TCRdb is Illumina HiSeq 2500. To reduce PCR and sequencing biases, unique molecular identifiers were incorporated into the TCR beta cDNA libraries. TCRdb reprocessed the public reads (quality trimming at Q25 with fastp, clone calling with MiXCR) and kept in-frame beta chains. Rows are unified per CDR3 protein, each entry keeping the most common DNA and genes. In all, the sample holds hundreds of thousands of distinct CDR3 sequences, and less than 35% of those were seen once. Jointly, the top ten make up around 0.56% of the sample. The antigens these receptors bind are not known. Sequences were obtained from blood. Every receptor here comes from a girl aged 10 to 17 with multiple sclerosis.

The chain couples TRBV28 to TRBJ2-3; no clear D gene. This CDR3 comprises 13 residues. The germline V and J ends were trimmed by 10 bases and 0 bases, with 11 bases remaining between them. Germline values: CDR1 MDHEN, CDR2 SYDVKM. CDR3 nucleotides: TGTGCCACCCGCAGGCCTAGCACAGATACGCAGTATTTT. The encoded protein is CATRRPSTDTQYF.

The gene calls are TRBV2 and TRBJ2-1; TRBD1 might be the D (6 bases). Germline lookup yields CDR1 SNHLY and CDR2 FYNNEI. V was pared by 4 bases and J by 0 bases, with 13 bases between. The CDR3 contains 16 residues. CDR3 DNA sequence: TGTGCCAGCAGTGCTGACAGGTGGAGCTCCTACAATGAGCAGTTCTTC. Translated, it gives CASSADRWSSYNEQFF.

This clonotype came up once. V is TRBV25-1 and J is TRBJ2-1, with D uncertain. The last part of the DNA fits TRBJ2-7 better; the J call may be wrong. The CDR3 sequence is 17 residues long. Germline V lookup: CDR1 MGHDK, CDR2 SYGVNS. CDR3 nucleotides: TGTGCCAGCAGTGAAAACAGCGCAGCAGAATCCTACAATGAGCAGTACTTC. Translating gives CASSENSAAESYNEQYF.

V and J are TRBV7-2 and TRBJ2-3; D ambiguous. Germline loops: CDR1 SGHTA, CDR2 FQGNSA. Between the trimmed V and J ends, which lost 5 bases and 6 bases, there was a span of 12 bases. This CDR3 is built from 13 residues. The CDR3 nucleotides read TGTGCCAGCAGCACGCTAATCGGGGATACGCAGTATTTT. As protein: CASSTLIGDTQYF. Variable domain in full (rest from reference TRBV7-2 and TRBJ2-3): GAGVSQSPSNKVTEKGKDVELRCDPISGHTALYWYRQSLGQGLEFLIYFQGNSAPDKSGLPSDRFSAERTGGSVSTLTIQRTQQEDSAVYLCASSTLIGDTQYFGPGTRLTVL.

This sequence joins TRBV20-1 and TRBJ2-5, with TRBD1 matching over 7 bases. Germline CDR1 and CDR2: DFQATT and SNEGSKA (reference sequence). The CDR3 length is 14 residues. The J segment lost 5 bases and the V segment lost 5 bases, leaving 11 bases of the junction unmatched. The CDR3 region has the DNA TGCAGTGCTCGGCCCTTGACAGGGCAGGAGACCCAGTACTTC. Translated: CSARPLTGQETQYF.

The chain links TRBV5-1 to TRBJ2-7; no clear D. The J call is doubtful: the DNA matches TRBJ2-5 better. CDR3 length equals 16 residues. Germline assignment: CDR1 SGHRS and CDR2 YFSETQ. The DNA for the CDR3 is TGCGCCAGCAGCGCTCCGTCCGGAAGCAACCAAGAGACCCAGTACTTC. Protein: CASSAPSGSNQETQYF.

This clonotype turned up a few times. CDR3 DNA sequence: TGTGCCAGCAGTTACCCCGACAGGGGACTAGGGTATGGCTACACCTTC. It codes for CASSYPDRGLGYGYTF. The chain combines TRBV6-6 with TRBJ1-2; 8 positions agree with TRBD1. The CDR3 is 16 amino acids. V gave up 2 bases and J gave up 5 bases; unmatched junction bases: 10. Germline V gene data show CDR1 as MNHNY and CDR2 as SVGAGI (reference sequence).

This clonotype has a single count. This sequence joins TRBV3-1 and TRBJ2-1; 9 nucleotides match TRBD2. Germline trimming cut 4 bases from V and 0 bases from J; bases unmatched to any gene: 4. This CDR3 has 16 residues. Germline V gives CDR1 LGHDT, CDR2 YNNKEL (reference sequence). In nucleotides, the CDR3 is TGTGCCAGCAGCCGCCCGACTAGCGGCTCCTACAATGAGCAGTTCTTC. Encoded protein: CASSRPTSGSYNEQFF.

To note about this clonotype: One end of the junction is discordant with germline, which a read error may explain. V usage is TRBV11-2 and J usage is TRBJ1-2; 8 bases fit TRBD1. CDR3 length: 15 amino acids. Germline assignment: CDR1 SGHAT and CDR2 FQNNGV. The CDR3 DNA follows: TGTGTCAGCAGCCCCCGGGTGGACAGGGCCGGCGACTACACCTTC. It specifies CVSSPRVDRAGDYTF. Full variable domain (remainder filled in from reference TRBV11-2 and TRBJ1-2): EAGVAQSPRYKIIEKRQSVAFWCNPISGHATLYWYQQILGQGPKLLIQFQNNGVVDDSQLPKDRFSAERLKGVDSTLKIQPAKLEDSAVYLCVSSPRVDRAGDYTFGSGTRLTVV.

The rearrangement uses TRBV20-1 and TRBJ2-1; 7 nucleotides match TRBD1. Per the germline V gene, CDR1 is DFQATT and CDR2 is SNEGSKA (reference sequence). This CDR3 has 14 residues. Losses at the gene ends were 6 bases for V and 5 bases for J; bases not matched to a gene: 10. Written as DNA, the CDR3 is TGCAGTGCCCCGCGACAGGGATCCGACAATGAGCAGTTCTTC. Protein product: CSAPRQGSDNEQFF.

The table lists this clonotype with a few counts. The J gene is TRBJ2-3, the V gene TRBV4-3, with 7 bases that match TRBD1. The trim removed 4 bases at V and 7 bases at J, leaving 8 bases unmatched. The germline CDR1 and CDR2 sequences are LGHNA and YSLEER. The CDR3 is made up of 14 amino acids. The DNA of the CDR3 is TGCGCCAGCAGCCCATCGACAGGGATCAATACGCAGTATTTT. Translated: CASSPSTGINTQYF.

This clonotype showed up just a few times. V is TRBV27 and J is TRBJ2-7; 11 bases align to TRBD2. Germline V gene sequence: CDR1 MNHEY, CDR2 SMNVEV (reference sequence). Trimming removed 5 bases from V and 6 bases from J; junction bases left unmatched: 6. The CDR3 spans 14 residues. CDR3 sequence: CASSPRLAGFEQYF. The DNA of the CDR3 is TGTGCCAGCAGTCCCAGACTAGCGGGGTTCGAGCAGTACTTC.

This clonotype was seen more than once but under ten times. The chain is built from TRBV20-1 and TRBJ2-7; 7 bases are shared with TRBD1. The V gene's germline CDR1 is DFQATT and CDR2 SNEGSKA (reference sequence). V lost 0 bases, J lost 3 bases, and 5 bases stayed unmatched. The CDR3 runs to 14 residues. The CDR3 region has the DNA TGCAGTGCTAGAGATCTAGGGACAGTCTACGAGCAGTACTTC. Translation: CSARDLGTVYEQYF.

This clonotype was counted only a few times. V and J are TRBV18 and TRBJ2-1; 9 nucleotides match TRBD2. Germline values: CDR1 KGHSH, CDR2 LQKENI. The junction had 6 bases not matched to a gene; V was cut back by 6 bases and J by 0 bases. CDR3 length equals 16 residues. The CDR3 protein is CASSLLAGSSYNEQFF. The CDR3 bases are TGTGCCAGCTCGCTTCTAGCGGGGAGCTCCTACAATGAGCAGTTCTTC. Looking up the rest from reference TRBV18 and TRBJ2-1 gives the full variable domain: NAGVMQNPRHLVRRRGQEARLRCSPMKGHSHVYWYRQLPEEGLKFMVYLQKENIIDESGMPKERFSAEFPKEGPSILRIQQVVRGDSAAYFCASSLLAGSSYNEQFFGPGTRLTVL.

This clonotype was seen many times. The CDR3 bases are TGCAGTGCTAGACGCAACAATGAGCAGTTCTTC. Amino acid sequence: CSARRNNEQFF. The chain links TRBV20-1 to TRBJ2-1; D unresolved. This CDR3 has 11 residues. Trimming left V 2 bases short and J 5 bases short, with 4 bases between. In germline, CDR1 is DFQATT, CDR2 SNEGSKA (reference sequence).

This clonotype was recorded many times. This chain uses TRBV9 with TRBJ2-3; no firm D call. Trimming removed 4 bases from V and 5 bases from J, with 11 bases in between. The CDR3 runs 13 residues. Germline lookup yields CDR1 SGDLS and CDR2 YYNGEE. Here the CDR3 DNA reads TGTGCCAGCAGCCCCGATCAGGTAGATACGCAGTATTTT. Amino acids: CASSPDQVDTQYF.

The chain links TRBV6-5 to TRBJ2-7; either TRBD1 or TRBD2 may fit D (5 bases each). The CDR3 length is 12 residues. V lost 9 bases and J lost 7, with 16 bases in between. The germline V gene has CDR1 MNHEY and CDR2 SVGAGI. Here the CDR3 reads CASSRGPGEQYF. The CDR3 bases are TGTGCCAGTTCGAGGGGACCGGGGGAGCAGTACTTC.

The CDR3, as DNA: TGTGCCAGCAGCCCCCTAGCGGGGGGATTCACAGATACGCAGTATTTT. Translating it yields CASSPLAGGFTDTQYF. The V gene is TRBV3-1, the J gene TRBJ2-3; 11 bases match TRBD2. The CDR3 contains 16 residues. In germline, CDR1 is LGHDT, CDR2 YNNKEL (reference sequence). The V gene end was trimmed by 4 bases and the J gene end by 2 bases; junction bases not matched to a gene: 5.